Following are 22 T cell receptor beta chains from one sample sequenced in a study of blood T cell repertoires in COVID-19. Some clones are missing from TCRdb's copy, which holds only in-frame ones; the method was immunoSEQ multiplex PCR. The sample carries around 270,000 clones, 70% to 90% recorded once. Sequenced: peripheral blood. Every receptor here comes from a woman between 45 and 60 years old with acute or convalescent COVID-19.

This chain joins TRBV27 and TRBJ1-5; tentative D call: TRBD1 (5 bases). The germline V gene encodes CDR1 MNHEY and CDR2 SMNVEV (reference sequence). Trimming removed 4 bases from V and 2 bases from J, with 15 bases in between. This CDR3 comprises 16 residues. The CDR3 reads CASSSGGGGGNQPQHF. The CDR3, as DNA: TGTGCCAGCAGTTCCGGCGGTGGGGGGGGCAATCAGCCCCAGCATTTT.

The V and J genes are TRBV6-1 and TRBJ1-2; 7 nucleotides agree with TRBD1. There are 14 residues in the CDR3. After removal of 1 base from V and 5 bases from J, the junction contained 4 bases not matched to a gene. Per germline, CDR1 MNHNS and CDR2 SASEGT. As DNA, the CDR3 is TGTGCCAGCAGTGAAGGGGGACAGCCGTATGGCTACACCTTC. Its protein is CASSEGGQPYGYTF.

This chain links TRBV5-1 with TRBJ2-7; 10 bases are shared with TRBD2. Trimming cost V 4 bases and J 3 bases; bases outside gene matches: 16. CDR3 length: 18 residues. CDR1 and CDR2 (germline): SGHRS, YFSETQ. CDR3 region: CASSLQTPASGSFYEQYF. As DNA, the CDR3 is TGCGCCAGCAGCCTCCAGACCCCGGCTAGCGGGAGCTTCTACGAGCAGTACTTC.

The rearrangement uses TRBV10-3 and TRBJ1-2; 9 bases are a match to TRBD1. CDR1 ENHRY and CDR2 SYGVKD come from the germline V gene. V shed 7 bases, J shed 2 bases, and the junction held 5 bases outside the gene matches. The length of the CDR3 is 14 residues. The CDR3 sequence is CAITPGQGNYGYTF. DNA of the CDR3: TGTGCCATCACCCCGGGACAGGGAAACTATGGCTACACCTTC.

The chain has TRBV29-1 and TRBJ1-1, with D possibly TRBD1 on 5 matching bases. The V and J ends lost 4 bases and 5 bases respectively, with 11 bases between them. This CDR3 has 12 amino acids. Germline assignment: CDR1 SQVTM and CDR2 ANQGSEA. The CDR3 protein is CSVGVRATEAFF. CDR3 coding DNA: TGCAGCGTTGGGGTCAGGGCAACTGAAGCTTTCTTT.

The chain recombines TRBV7-2 with TRBJ2-7; 11 bases line up with TRBD1. V shed 4 bases and J 3 bases; nucleotides not matched to a gene: 2. Looked up from germline, CDR1 is SGHTA and CDR2 is FQGNSA. The CDR3 covers 14 residues. The CDR3 DNA follows: TGTGCCAGCAGCTGGGACAGGGGGTACTACGAGCAGTACTTC. This encodes CASSWDRGYYEQYF.

The chain uses TRBV7-2 and TRBJ2-5, with 8 bases aligning to TRBD2. The trim removed 5 bases at V and 5 bases at J, leaving 10 bases unmatched. CDR3 size: 15 residues. Germline V lookup: CDR1 SGHTA, CDR2 FQGNSA. The CDR3 DNA is TGTGCCAGCAGCCCGAGGTTTCGGGGGGGGGAGACCCAGTACTTC. Translation gives CASSPRFRGGETQYF.

The rearrangement links TRBV11-2 to TRBJ1-1, with unresolved D. Germline V CDR1 and CDR2: SGHAT, FQNNGV. V was pared by 4 bases and J by 3 bases, with 9 bases between. The CDR3 spans 13 residues. CDR3 in amino acids: CASSSHPDTEAFF. The CDR3 DNA reads as TGTGCCAGCAGCTCCCACCCGGACACTGAAGCTTTCTTT.

The CDR3 sequence is CASSLPGGAWEQYF. The CDR3 DNA reads TGTGCCAGCAGTTTACCCGGAGGGGCGTGGGAGCAGTACTTC. The J gene is TRBJ2-7, the V gene TRBV28, with D perhaps TRBD2 (6 bases). The ends were cut back, 2 bases at V and 7 bases at J, with 15 bases in the middle. Germline V gives CDR1 MDHEN, CDR2 SYDVKM. The CDR3 spans 14 residues. The full variable domain, rest sourced from reference TRBV28 and TRBJ2-7, is DVKVTQSSRYLVKRTGEKVFLECVQDMDHENMFWYRQDPGLGLRLIYFSYDVKMKEKGDIPEGYSVSREKKERFSLILESASTNQTSMYLCASSLPGGAWEQYFGPGTRLTVT.

This sequence joins TRBV6-5 and TRBJ2-5; 10 nucleotides align to TRBD1. V lost 5 bases to trimming and J lost 4 bases; unmatched junction nucleotides: 4. This CDR3 has 14 residues. Per the germline V gene, CDR1 is MNHEY and CDR2 is SVGAGI. DNA of the CDR3: TGTGCCAGCAGTAGGGACAGGGGAGGAGAGACCCAGTACTTC. Protein sequence: CASSRDRGGETQYF.

V gene TRBV20-1 combines with J gene TRBJ1-5; 7 bases line up with TRBD1. The CDR3 length is 14 residues. V lost 3 bases to trimming and J lost 5 bases; unmatched junction nucleotides: 7. CDR1 is DFQATT and CDR2 is SNEGSKA in the germline V gene (reference sequence). CDR3 DNA sequence: TGCAGTGCTAGTGGGGGGACAGACCATCAGCCCCAGCATTTT. This codes for CSASGGTDHQPQHF.

This sequence joins TRBV9 and TRBJ2-7, with D perhaps TRBD1 (5 bases). The V end was cut by 4 bases, the J end by 9 bases, with 11 bases between. Germline CDR1 and CDR2: SGDLS and YYNGEE. This CDR3 region has 11 residues. The CDR3 is CASSPGYGQYF. CDR3 nucleotide sequence: TGTGCCAGCAGCCCAGGGTATGGGCAGTACTTC.

The gene calls are TRBV21-1 and TRBJ1-5. TRBV21-1 is marked as a pseudogene. The CDR3 is 15 amino acids. The DNA for the CDR3 is TGTGCCAGCAGCCTCCTCTGGGCGGGATATCAGCCCCAGCATTTT. This translates into CASSLLWAGYQPQHF.

The J gene is TRBJ1-3, the V gene TRBV4-2; D might be TRBD1 (6 bases). CDR1 LGHNA and CDR2 YNFKEQ come from the germline V gene. Trimming pared 5 bases from V and 9 bases from J, leaving 26 bases between. The CDR3 length is 17 residues. The CDR3, as DNA: TGTGCCAGCAGCGCCCCGCTATTAGGGACACGATTTGCCACCATATATTTT. This sequence encodes CASSAPLLGTRFATIYF.

CDR3 loop: CAWRTGVGNTIYF. The CDR3 DNA is TGTGCCTGGAGGACAGGGGTAGGAAACACCATATATTTT. V usage is TRBV30 and J usage is TRBJ1-3, with TRBD1 matching 8 bases. V trimming: 3 bases; J trimming: 4 bases; junction bases outside the gene matches: 2. The germline CDR1 and CDR2 sequences are GTSNPN and SVGIG (reference sequence). This CDR3 has 13 amino acids.

J is TRBJ1-6 and V is TRBV5-1, with D possibly being TRBD1 (6 bases). Trimming removed 5 bases from V and 7 bases from J, with 13 bases in between. CDR1 and CDR2 from the germline V gene are SGHRS and YFSETQ. The CDR3 contains 14 residues. The CDR3 DNA is TGCGCCAGCAGTTTCAGGGGAGTGAATTCACCCCTCCACTTT. Protein: CASSFRGVNSPLHF.

This clone was recorded once. The chain has TRBV24-1 and TRBJ2-7; 9 positions match TRBD2. V trimming: 2 bases; J trimming: 4 bases; junction bases outside the gene matches: 8. CDR1 is KGHDR and CDR2 is SFDVKD in the germline V gene. CDR3 size: 16 residues. The DNA for the CDR3 is TGTGCCACCAGTGATTCATCCGGGACTAGCCAGTACGAGCAGTACTTC. It is translated as CATSDSSGTSQYEQYF.

This sequence joins TRBV7-2 and TRBJ2-7; the D gene is possibly TRBD1 (5 bases). The germline gives CDR1 SGHTA, CDR2 FQGNSA. CDR3 size: 16 residues. Trimming took 4 bases from V and 5 from J, leaving 21 bases between them. CDR3 loop: CASSSEFGALRHEQYF. The CDR3 DNA reads TGTGCCAGCAGCTCAGAATTTGGGGCTTTGAGGCACGAGCAGTACTTC. Based on the CDR3 plus reference TRBV7-2 and TRBJ2-7, the full variable domain is GAGVSQSPSNKVTEKGKDVELRCDPISGHTALYWYRQSLGQGLEFLIYFQGNSAPDKSGLPSDRFSAERTGGSVSTLTIQRTQQEDSAVYLCASSSEFGALRHEQYFGPGTRLTVT.

J is TRBJ1-5 and V is TRBV27; TRBD1 matches at 9 bases. V shed 5 bases and J 6 bases; nucleotides not matched to a gene: 14. CDR3 size: 17 residues. CDR1 and CDR2 (germline): MNHEY, SMNVEV (reference sequence). CDR3 nucleotides: TGTGCCAGCAGTCCTGCTTACAGGGGGCTGGGGAGTCAGCCCCAGCATTTT. This gives the protein CASSPAYRGLGSQPQHF.

The chain joins TRBV5-4 to TRBJ2-3, with a weak D call TRBD1 (6 bases). This CDR3 region has 15 residues. V gave up 3 bases and J gave up 2 bases, with 13 bases separating them. CDR1 SGHNT and CDR2 YYREEE come from the germline V gene (reference sequence). The CDR3: CASSSPGDLTDTQYF. The CDR3 DNA is TGTGCCAGCAGCTCACCAGGGGATCTCACAGATACGCAGTATTTT.

This sequence joins TRBV24-1 and TRBJ2-1; 7 bases fit TRBD2. V lost 10 bases to trimming and J lost 1 base; unmatched junction nucleotides: 6. Germline V CDR1 and CDR2: KGHDR, SFDVKD. The CDR3 runs 14 residues. The CDR3 bases are TGTGCCACTTCTCTGGGGGGGTCCTACAATGAGCAGTTCTTC. Translation: CATSLGGSYNEQFF.

This rearrangement joins TRBV15 to TRBJ2-3; a possible D gene is TRBD2 (6 bases). This CDR3 comprises 14 residues. The V and J ends lost 0 bases and 5 bases respectively, with 9 bases between them. Per the germline V gene, CDR1 is LNHNV and CDR2 is YYDKDF (reference sequence). CDR3 sequence: CATSRERGGDTQYF. CDR3 bases: TGTGCCACCAGCAGAGAAAGGGGAGGAGATACGCAGTATTTT.